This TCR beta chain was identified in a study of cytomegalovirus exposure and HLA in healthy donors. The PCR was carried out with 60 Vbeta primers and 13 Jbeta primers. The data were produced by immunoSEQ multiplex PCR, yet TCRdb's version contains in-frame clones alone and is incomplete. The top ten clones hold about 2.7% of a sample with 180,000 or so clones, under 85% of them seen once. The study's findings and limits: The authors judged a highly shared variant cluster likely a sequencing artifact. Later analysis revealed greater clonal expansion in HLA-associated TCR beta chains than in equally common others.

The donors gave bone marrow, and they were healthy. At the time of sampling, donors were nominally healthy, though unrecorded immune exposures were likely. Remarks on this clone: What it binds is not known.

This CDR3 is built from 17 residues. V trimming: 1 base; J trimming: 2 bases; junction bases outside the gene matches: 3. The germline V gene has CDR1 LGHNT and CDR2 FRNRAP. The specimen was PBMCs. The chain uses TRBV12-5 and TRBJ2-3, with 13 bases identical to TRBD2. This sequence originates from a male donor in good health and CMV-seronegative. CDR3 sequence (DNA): TGTGCTAGTGGTTTGGGGGGGACTAGCGGGATCACAGATACGCAGTATTTT. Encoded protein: CASGLGGTSGITDTQYF.